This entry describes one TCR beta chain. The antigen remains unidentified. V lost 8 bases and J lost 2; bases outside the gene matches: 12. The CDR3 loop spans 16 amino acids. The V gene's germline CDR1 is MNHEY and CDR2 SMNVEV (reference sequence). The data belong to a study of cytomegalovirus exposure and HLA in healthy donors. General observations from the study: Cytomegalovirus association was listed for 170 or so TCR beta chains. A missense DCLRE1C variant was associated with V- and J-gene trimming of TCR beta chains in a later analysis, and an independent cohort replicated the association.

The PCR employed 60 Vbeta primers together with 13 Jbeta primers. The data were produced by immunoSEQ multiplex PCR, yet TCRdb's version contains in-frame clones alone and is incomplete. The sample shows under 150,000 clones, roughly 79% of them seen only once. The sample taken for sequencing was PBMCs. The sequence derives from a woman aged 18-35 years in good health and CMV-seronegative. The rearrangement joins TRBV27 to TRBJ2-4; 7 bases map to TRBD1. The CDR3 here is CASPGQNHSPKNIQYF. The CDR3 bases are TGTGCCAGCCCGGGACAGAATCACTCTCCCAAAAACATTCAGTACTTC.